The rows below give T cell receptor beta chains drawn from one sample of a study of immune evolution from preneoplasia to lung adenocarcinoma. The repertoire was sequenced with immunoSEQ multiplex PCR; TCRdb's copy has only in-frame clones and lacks some. The repertoire has about 41,000 clones, less than 80% of them found once; the top ten carry approximately 4.6%. Sequenced: FFPE invasive lung adenocarcinoma tissue. These receptors were collected from a person aged 55 to 70 with lung adenocarcinoma. Both conserved end residues are part of each CDR3. The D gene is left open where the match is weak. Where a row states a size, it is once, few, many or the class of an expanded clone; other rows omit it.

J	size	D	V	DNA	CDR3
TRBJ1-4	.	.	TRBV12-5	TGTGCTAGTGGTATGGGAACCGAAAAACTGTTTTTT	CASGMGTEKLFF
TRBJ2-3	.	.	TRBV5-1	TGCGCCAGCAGATCGACGGACACAGATACGCAGTATTTT	CASRSTDTDTQYF
TRBJ2-5	.	.	TRBV27	TGTGCCAGCATGGACTACGGCTCGAAGGGCGAGACCCAGTACTTC	CASMDYGSKGETQYF
TRBJ1-1	.	.	TRBV7-9	TGTGCCAGCACCGAGGGTCCTGAAGCTTTCTTT	CASTEGPEAFF
TRBJ1-5	.	TRBD1	TRBV6-6	TGTGCCAGCAGGCCGGGACAGCAGAATCAGCCCCAGCATTTT	CASRPGQQNQPQHF
TRBJ2-1	.	TRBD1	TRBV28	TGTGCCAGCAGCCCCGGACAGGGTGAAGCCAATGAGCAGTTCTTC	CASSPGQGEANEQFF
TRBJ2-7	once	.	TRBV4-1	TGCGCCAGCAGCCAAGATGAGCAACGCTACGAGCAGTACTTC	CASSQDEQRYEQYF
TRBJ1-5	few	TRBD1	TRBV10-2	TGCGCCAGCAGTGAGACAGGGGGAGGTGGCAATCAGCCCCAGCATTTT	CASSETGGGGNQPQHF
TRBJ1-4	.	TRBD1	TRBV19	TGTGCCAGTAGTTTAACAGGGGATCGACGGGAAAAACTGTTTTTT	CASSLTGDRREKLFF
TRBJ2-7	.	.	TRBV5-1	TGCGCCAGCAGCCCCAGCTCCTACGAGCAGTACTTC	CASSPSSYEQYF
TRBJ2-7	.	.	TRBV12-5	TGTGCTAGTGGCCGCCCCGTGGGGGAAAACTACGAGCAGTACTTC	CASGRPVGENYEQYF
TRBJ1-3	.	.	TRBV4-1	TGCGCCAGCAGCCAAGGGAGAAGGACACTCGGGCGCAGTGGAAACACCATATATTTT	CASSQGRRTLGRSGNTIYF
TRBJ2-1	.	TRBD2	TRBV5-6	TGTGCCAGCAGCCTGACTAGCGGGAAATACAATGAGCAGTTCTTC	CASSLTSGKYNEQFF
TRBJ2-7	.	TRBD2	TRBV28	TGTGCCAGCCACAACCAGGGACTAGCGGGCCCGGACGAGCAGTACTTC	CASHNQGLAGPDEQYF
TRBJ2-4	.	.	TRBV6-5	TGTGCCAGCAAGAAGGGTTTAAAACAGTACTTC	CASKKGLKQYF
TRBJ2-1	.	TRBD2	TRBV7-2	TGTGCCAGCAGCTCCTCTCTAGCGGGACGGGTCAATGAGCAGTTCTTC	CASSSSLAGRVNEQFF
TRBJ1-1	once	TRBD1	TRBV6-6	TGTGCCAGCAGTTTGGGACAGGGAAGGGACACTGAAGCTTTCTTT	CASSLGQGRDTEAFF
TRBJ2-7	.	TRBD2	TRBV19	TGTGCCAGTAGTATTGGGGGACTAGCGGGACCCAGCGAGCAGTACTTC	CASSIGGLAGPSEQYF
TRBJ2-3	.	.	TRBV5-1	TGCGCCAGCAGCGAGGGACTGCGCCCTAGCACAGATACGCAGTATTTT	CASSEGLRPSTDTQYF
TRBJ1-5	few	.	TRBV18	TGTGCCAGCTCACCTGGACCATTGCCACAGCCCCAGCATTTT	CASSPGPLPQPQHF
TRBJ2-1	few	.	TRBV7-9	TGTGCCACAGACGAGCAGTTCTTC	CATDEQFF
TRBJ2-3	.	.	TRBV7-9	TGTGCCAGCAGCTCCGGGACGGATTTTAGCACAGATACGCAGTATTTT	CASSSGTDFSTDTQYF
TRBJ1-5	.	.	TRBV20-1	TGCAGGGGTCCTTTAGATCAGCCCCAGCATTTT	CRGPLDQPQHF
TRBJ2-2	.	.	TRBV28	TGTGCCAGCAGTTTCCCGTGGGACACCGGGGAGCTGTTTTTT	CASSFPWDTGELFF
TRBJ2-7	.	.	TRBV12-5	TGTGCTAGTGGTTTGACCGCCTCCTACGAGCAGTACTTC	CASGLTASYEQYF
TRBJ2-1	.	.	TRBV9	TGTGCCAGCAGCGTAGGCCCAGGGTCGACTGAGCAGTTCTTC	CASSVGPGSTEQFF
TRBJ2-7	.	.	TRBV28	TGTGCCAGCACCTCCCCGACAGATCCCTACGAGCAGTACTTC	CASTSPTDPYEQYF
TRBJ2-7	.	TRBD1	TRBV28	TGTGCCAGCAGTTTACCGGGACAGGGGCCTCCCTCCTACGAGCAGTACTTC	CASSLPGQGPPSYEQYF
TRBJ1-5	.	TRBD1	TRBV30	TGTGCCTGGATGCCACAGGGGTCAGGCCAGCCCCAGCATTTT	CAWMPQGSGQPQHF
TRBJ2-3	.	.	TRBV9	TGTGCCAGCAGCAGGCGGGACTCCGGCACAGATACGCAGTATTTT	CASSRRDSGTDTQYF
TRBJ2-7	.	TRBD2	TRBV28	TGTGCCAGCAGGAGAGCCCCTAGCGGGGGGTACGAGCAGTACTTC	CASRRAPSGGYEQYF
TRBJ1-2	.	TRBD1	TRBV6-5	TGTGCCAGCAGTAGGCAGGGGGGGGATGGCTACACCTTC	CASSRQGGDGYTF
TRBJ1-4	.	TRBD1	TRBV28	TGTGCCAGCAGTACCGGGGGAGGGGGCAGAAAACTGTTTTTT	CASSTGGGGRKLFF
TRBJ2-5	.	TRBD2	TRBV5-1	TGCGCCAGCAGCTCGGGACTAGCGACGTTCACGGAGACCCAGTACTTC	CASSSGLATFTETQYF
TRBJ1-1	.	.	TRBV4-2	TGTGCCAGCAGCCAAGTTGGTCAGAACACTGAAGCTTTCTTT	CASSQVGQNTEAFF
TRBJ2-2	.	.	TRBV5-1	TGCGCCAGCAGCTGGGTCGGAAGCGGACCGTCCGGGGAGCTGTTTTTT	CASSWVGSGPSGELFF
TRBJ1-2	once	TRBD1	TRBV7-2	TGTGCCAGCAGCGCCGACAGGGGGGGGTACGGCTACACCTTC	CASSADRGGYGYTF
TRBJ2-3	once	.	TRBV11-2	TGTGCCAGCAGCTCCACAGATACGCAGTATTTT	CASSSTDTQYF
TRBJ2-7	once	.	TRBV6-6	TGTGCCAGCAGTTACCTTACTACAGGGCTTAGCGAGCAGTACTTC	CASSYLTTGLSEQYF
TRBJ2-7	.	TRBD1	TRBV28	TGTGCCAGCAGTCCCTCTAGGGTATGGGCTCAGGGGGTTTACGAGCAGTACTTC	CASSPSRVWAQGVYEQYF
TRBJ1-5	.	.	TRBV7-9	TGTGCCAGCAGCCTAAACAAGCCCCAGCATTTT	CASSLNKPQHF
TRBJ2-7	.	TRBD2	TRBV28	TGTGCCAGCCGGACTAGCGGGGCCTACGAGCAGTACTTC	CASRTSGAYEQYF
TRBJ2-6	once	.	TRBV19	TGTGCCGGCCGCGCTAGTCATGGGGCCAACGTCCTGACTTTC	CAGRASHGANVLTF
TRBJ1-2	.	.	TRBV2	TGTGCCAGCACCCTCGCAGCCAACTATGGCTACACCTTC	CASTLAANYGYTF
TRBJ2-1	.	.	TRBV4-2	TGTGCCAGCAGCCAAGGGCAGCTTGAGCAGTTCTTC	CASSQGQLEQFF
TRBJ2-7	once	TRBD1	TRBV2	TGTGCCAGCAGTTCTCCTAAGCTCCGGGACAGCCCCTACGAGCAGTACTTC	CASSSPKLRDSPYEQYF
TRBJ2-7	.	TRBD2	TRBV7-9	TGTGCCAGCACGCTAGCGGGAGGGATCATGGAGCAGTACTTC	CASTLAGGIMEQYF
TRBJ1-1	.	.	TRBV19	TGTGCCAGTAGTATAACTTCAGGCACTGAAGCTTTCTTT	CASSITSGTEAFF
TRBJ1-1	.	.	TRBV6-5	TGTGCCAGCAGTTACTCGAGGTATCAACACACTGAAGCTTTCTTT	CASSYSRYQHTEAFF
TRBJ2-5	once	TRBD1	TRBV7-2	TGTGCCAGCAGCTCGGCAGGGGGTATCGGTGAGACCCAGTACTTC	CASSSAGGIGETQYF
TRBJ1-3	.	.	TRBV28	TGTGCCAGCAGTTTATATCGCGGCACCATATATTTT	CASSLYRGTIYF
TRBJ1-5	.	.	TRBV5-8	TGTGCCAGCAGCCTGAAGTGGGGCGGCAATCAGCCCCAGCATTTT	CASSLKWGGNQPQHF
TRBJ2-3	once	TRBD2	TRBV19	TGTGCCAGTAGTATAGGCGGCGGGAGGACAGATACGCAGTATTTT	CASSIGGGRTDTQYF
TRBJ2-7	once	.	TRBV5-1	TGCGCCAGCAAACTAGGTAGCAGCTCCTACGAGCAGTATTTC	CASKLGSSSYEQYF
TRBJ1-2	few	.	TRBV5-5	TGTGCCAGCAGCTACTATACTAACTATGGCTACACCTTC	CASSYYTNYGYTF
TRBJ1-3	.	TRBD1	TRBV19	TGTGCCAGTAGTAGTCGGACAGGGTGGACTGGAAACACCATATATTTT	CASSSRTGWTGNTIYF
TRBJ2-5	.	TRBD2	TRBV2	TGTGCCAGCAGTGATCGGAGCGGGAGGGGAGAGACCCAGTACTTC	CASSDRSGRGETQYF
TRBJ2-3	.	.	TRBV5-1	TGCGCCAGCAGCATCGGAACTAGCACAGATACGCAGTATTTT	CASSIGTSTDTQYF
TRBJ2-1	.	TRBD2	TRBV6-1	TGTGCCAGCAGGGTAACTAGCGGGAGGGTCAATGAGCAGTTCTTC	CASRVTSGRVNEQFF
TRBJ1-4	.	.	TRBV19	TGTGCCAGCATGAGGGGGGGATTTAATGAAAAACTGTTTTTT	CASMRGGFNEKLFF